This T cell receptor beta chain was obtained from a study of CD8 T cells in ankylosing spondylitis (dated by TCRdb to about 2017). For context, the study as a whole: T cell receptor beta repertoires were profiled in healthy donors and ankylosing spondylitis patients so that disease-linked TCR variants could be found. The full study cohort comprised around 23 ankylosing spondylitis patients and about a hundred healthy donors. Peripheral blood samples were taken, and synovial fluid was additionally collected from ankylosing spondylitis patients.

Sequencing relied on an Illumina HiSeq 2500. Quantitative 5'-RACE with molecular barcodes was the method used to prepare the TCR beta libraries. In the authors' own workflow: A new computational method based on a probabilistic model of VDJ rearrangement was used to identify disease-linked TCR variants. The raw public reads went through TCRdb reprocessing: fastp at Q25, MiXCR clone calling, in-frame beta chains kept. Rows matching on CDR3 protein sequence are summarized as one entry with the most common DNA and genes. In this record, the V and J calls reflect TCRdb's handling and not the investigators' own analysis. This sample holds over 600,000 distinct CDR3 sequences; under 20% were observed only once. Jointly, the top ten make up about a fifth of the sample. The full study reports these points: Blood from ankylosing spondylitis patients appeared to be characterized by a TCR beta motif made up of under ten highly homologous amino acid variants. According to the report, matched synovial fluid samples from ankylosing spondylitis patients were significantly enriched for the disease-linked clones. A CD8+ phenotype was shown by the disease-linked clones, which were found at relatively low frequencies in peripheral blood. Some motif variants were previously reported in synovial fluid and blood of reactive arthritis patients, suggesting common disease-initiation mechanisms.

This clonotype was detected ten times or more. Its antigen target is currently unknown. No much larger clone is present one base from it, and per-base qualities are unavailable. Specimen: blood, either unsorted or a sorted T cell fraction (not recorded which). The receptor comes from a male donor with ankylosing spondylitis.

The bases are TGTGCCAGCAGGGGCGACGGGACTGGAAACACCATATATTTT. Translated, it gives CASRGDGTGNTIYF. The chain is encoded by TRBV12-3 or TRBV12-4 joined to TRBJ1-3; the D gene remains uncertain. The CDR3 runs 14 residues from the cysteine to the phenylalanine. The only DNA kept is the CDR3, 42 bases in frame from the first base. V was cut back by 6 bases and J by 2 bases, leaving a gap of 11 bases between them.